These T cell receptor beta chains were read from a single sample in a study of blood T cell repertoires in COVID-19. Repertoires were generated with immunoSEQ multiplex PCR, while TCRdb's copy carries only in-frame clones and drops some. The data show fewer than 350,000 clones, around 90% seen once. The source material was PBMCs or T cells enriched from blood (not recorded which). These TCRs come from a man in his sixties who had recovered from COVID-19. Each CDR3 is given with its conserved first and last residue. Each record gives: V gene, CDR3 protein.

>TRBV9
CASSQDPGLEGNIQYF
>TRBV6-5
CASEGGNNSPLHF
>TRBV30
CAWSPGTGAEQYF
>TRBV29-1
CSVADSYEQYF
>TRBV3-1/TRBV3-2
CASSQAALEQFF
>TRBV2
CASRSDSPYEQYF
>TRBV7-2
CASSPSQGRTEAFF
>TRBV24-1
CATSDGQGAGGELFF
>TRBV20-1
CSASVLAESTDTQYF
>TRBV4-3
CASSTQRGSYEQYF
>TRBV11-2
CASSLDLGLAYEQYF
>TRBV24-1
CATSGHSGTEGNEQFF
>TRBV12-3/TRBV12-4
CASSKTQGQGYTF
>TRBV28
CASSPRGGLGGRVDDTQYF
>TRBV7-2
CASSPKARLYNEQFF
>TRBV9
CASSPLIGGSDTQYF
>TRBV6-2/TRBV6-3
CASSSRTSSLVTQYF
>TRBV7-2
CASSLKLGQGAQTQHF
>TRBV10-2
CATRLGTSGRVTDTQYF
>TRBV6-2/TRBV6-3
CASSYLGTSGGGNEQFF
>TRBV28
CASLVPGQGNQPQHF
>TRBV5-1
CASSFLGANTYNEQFF
>TRBV30
CAWSVRWQANTEAFF
>TRBV28
CASNRGRGNIQYF
>TRBV15
CATSRDLVETQYF
>TRBV9
CASSKAGGTDTQYF
>TRBV18
CASSPQGASEKLFF
>TRBV28
CASRGMIRQFYGYTF
>TRBV6-1
CASSEVGAPGELFF
>TRBV24-1
CATSDPGQGVYGYTF
>TRBV6-2/TRBV6-3
CASSYPSKGIASYNEQFF
>TRBV9
CASSVAGHLTGELFF
>TRBV19
CASSTGQGVNEQYF
>TRBV28
CASSLTQGSYEQYF
>TRBV6-5
CASSTGGADTQYF
>TRBV6-1
CASSEGSVDGQPQHF
>TRBV6-1
CASSEAFWDSSTDTQYF
>TRBV7-2
CASSLSFSNQPQHF
>TRBV6-5
CASSPGQVPYEQYF
>TRBV29-1
CSALTGGGEKLFF
>TRBV28
CASRTGSSPLHF
>TRBV9
CASSVAQGQGYEQYF
>TRBV7-2
CASSLDGSSYEQYF
>TRBV19
CASFPRFINTGELFF
>TRBV24-1
CATSGEAGGPIHNEQFF
>TRBV6-5
CASRRLAGDNEQFF
>TRBV28
CASSLGGYEAFF
>TRBV18
CASSPRGTDEKLFF
>TRBV19
CASTRTGESNQPQHF
>TRBV5-5
CASSLLAGPYNEQFF
>TRBV5-1
CASSFDRDEAFF
>TRBV5-6
CASSPPRAGSTDTQYF
>TRBV6-5
CASSRLTGQTDTQYF
>TRBV30
CAWHSGLNSPLHF
>TRBV5-1
CASSGGVVEETQYF
>TRBV19
CASRGLAGGDTQYF
>TRBV2
CASSVNSYEQYF
>TRBV2
CASSKGTPNYGYTF
>TRBV6-6
CASNRWTGRGSYGYTF
>TRBV4-2
CASSQPSGSQDTQYF